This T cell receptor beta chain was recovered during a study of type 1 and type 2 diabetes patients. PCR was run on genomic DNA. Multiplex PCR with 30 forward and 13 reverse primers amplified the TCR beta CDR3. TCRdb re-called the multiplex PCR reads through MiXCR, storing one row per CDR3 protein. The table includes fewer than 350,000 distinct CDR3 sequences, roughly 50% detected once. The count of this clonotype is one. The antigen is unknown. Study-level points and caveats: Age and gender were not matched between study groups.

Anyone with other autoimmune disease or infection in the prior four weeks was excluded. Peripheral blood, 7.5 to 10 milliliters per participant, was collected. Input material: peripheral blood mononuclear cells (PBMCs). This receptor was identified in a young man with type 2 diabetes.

As DNA, the CDR3 is TGTGCCAGTAGTATGGCGGGGGGGGAAACCTACGAGCAGTACTTC. Its translation is CASSMAGGETYEQYF. The J gene is TRBJ2-7, the V gene TRBV19; 9 bases agree with TRBD2. The length of the CDR3 is 15 residues. Germline V gene data show CDR1 as LNHDA and CDR2 as SQIVND (reference sequence). The junction had 5 bases not matched to a gene; V was cut back by 3 bases and J by 2 bases.